Sequencing of this T cell receptor beta chain was carried out in a study of CDR3 diversity in severe acne. TCRdb reprocessed the PCR reads via MiXCR and lists one record per CDR3 protein. The table lists more than 70,000 distinct CDR3 sequences, about 48% of them singletons. CDR1 MNHEY and CDR2 SVGAGI come from the germline V gene. The CDR3 runs 16 residues. Trimming took off 6 bases at V and 14 bases at J, with 26 bases between the two ends. V usage is TRBV6-5 and J usage is TRBJ1-6; D might be TRBD1 (6 bases). The sequencing input was blood. The origin of this receptor is a male donor in good health, serving as a control. The CDR3 loop reads CASRPTGTRYDTSLHF. The CDR3 nucleotides are TGTGCCAGCAGGCCGACCGGGACACGCTACGATACGTCCCTCCACTTT.